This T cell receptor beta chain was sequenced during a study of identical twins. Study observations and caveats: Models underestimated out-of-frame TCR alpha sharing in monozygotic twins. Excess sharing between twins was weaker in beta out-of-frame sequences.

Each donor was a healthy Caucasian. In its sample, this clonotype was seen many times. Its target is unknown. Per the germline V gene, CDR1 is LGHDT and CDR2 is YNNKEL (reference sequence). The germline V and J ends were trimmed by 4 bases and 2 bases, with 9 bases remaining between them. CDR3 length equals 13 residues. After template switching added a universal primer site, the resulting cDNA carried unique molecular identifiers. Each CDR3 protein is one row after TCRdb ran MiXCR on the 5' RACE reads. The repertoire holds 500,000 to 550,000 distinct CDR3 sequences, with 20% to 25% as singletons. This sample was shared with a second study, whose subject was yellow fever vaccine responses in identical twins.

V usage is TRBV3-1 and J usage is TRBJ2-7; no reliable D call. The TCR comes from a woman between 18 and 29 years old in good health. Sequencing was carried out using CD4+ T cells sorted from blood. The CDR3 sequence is CASSRASTYEQYF. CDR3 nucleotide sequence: TGTGCCAGCAGCCGGGCCTCAACCTACGAGCAGTACTTC.